This TCR beta chain was recorded in a study of blood T cell repertoires in COVID-19. Study summary: From T cells, B-cell-depleted T cells, or PBMCs came the material, which was cDNA or gDNA.

Sequencing was performed with immunoSEQ multiplex PCR; in TCRdb, only in-frame clones are kept and a portion is missing. The sample includes about 350,000 clones, approximately 89% of them seen just once. The ends were cut back, 4 bases at V and 2 bases at J, with 17 bases in the middle. This CDR3 is 16 amino acids long. Germline V gives CDR1 SGHRS, CDR2 YFSETQ. This clonotype originated in a woman between 55 and 75 years old with COVID-19, enrolled during active disease. This sequence joins TRBV5-1 and TRBJ2-3; the D gene is possibly TRBD2 (7 bases). Sequences were obtained from peripheral blood. The CDR3 loop reads CASSLGGGGNTDTQYF. CDR3 sequence (DNA): TGCGCCAGCAGCCTGGGGGGCGGGGGAAACACAGATACGCAGTATTTT. Full variable domain (remainder filled in from reference TRBV5-1 and TRBJ2-3): KAGVTQTPRYLIKTRGQQVTLSCSPISGHRSVSWYQQTPGQGLQFLFEYFSETQRNKGNFPGRFSGRQFSNSRSEMNVSTLELGDSALYLCASSLGGGGNTDTQYFGPGTRLTVL.